The 9 T cell receptor beta chains listed next were all sequenced from one sample in a study of cytotoxic CD8 clonotypes in ibrutinib-treated CLL (dated by TCRdb to 2020 to 2023). Library generation was performed with the immunoSEQ multiplex PCR assay. This is the immuneACCESS table as TCRdb keeps it, with only in-frame sequences that have V and J called. A part of the clones is gone; compared with another copy, unresolved V genes explain less than half, and the rest is unexplained. Within this sample are just over 45,000 clones, with under 75% of them counted one time only. The ten largest clones add up to around 13% of the sample. The time point tag for this specimen amounts to: 12 to 13 months on ibrutinib. The sequencing used PBMCs, collected after 12 months of ibrutinib treatment. These receptors all come from a human donor with chronic lymphocytic leukemia.

The chain links TRBV4-1 to TRBJ2-1, with a tentative D call TRBD1 (6 bases). The CDR3 contains 14 residues. The germline CDR1 and CDR2 sequences are MGHRA and YSYEKL. V lost 5 bases, J lost 5 bases, and 13 bases lay in between. The CDR3 sequence is CASSSGELNNEQFF. For the CDR3, the DNA is TGCGCCAGCAGCTCAGGGGAACTAAACAATGAGCAGTTCTTC.

The chain carries TRBV5-6 and TRBJ2-7; D not certain. CDR3 length: 12 amino acids. The germline V gene encodes CDR1 SGHDT and CDR2 YYEEEE. The V and J ends lost 6 bases and 8 bases respectively, with 15 bases between them. In DNA, the CDR3 is TGTGCCAGCAACAGTTATGGGGTCCAGCAGTACTTC. Protein product: CASNSYGVQQYF.

This clone was seen a few times. V gene TRBV19 combines with J gene TRBJ1-1; 8 bases line up with TRBD1. The V and J ends lost 5 bases and 1 base, in that order; junction bases with no gene match: 0. Germline loops: CDR1 LNHDA, CDR2 SQIVND (reference sequence). This CDR3 is 13 amino acids long. The CDR3 DNA reads as TGTGCCAGTAGTGGACAGGGGAACACTGAAGCTTTCTTT. It specifies CASSGQGNTEAFF.

The chain recombines TRBV5-6 with TRBJ2-5; TRBD1 agrees at 9 bases. J was trimmed by 5 bases and V by 1 base; bases with no gene match: 3. Per germline, CDR1 SGHDT and CDR2 YYEEEE. The CDR3 contains 14 residues. The CDR3 sequence: CASSLTGGLETQYF. CDR3 nucleotide sequence: TGTGCCAGCAGCTTGACAGGGGGCCTGGAGACCCAGTACTTC.

This rearrangement joins TRBV4-1 to TRBJ1-2, with D tentatively TRBD1 (5 bases). There are 17 residues in the CDR3. Looked up from germline, CDR1 is MGHRA and CDR2 is YSYEKL. Trimming left V 0 bases short and J 8 bases short, with 22 bases between. The CDR3 is CASSQERLGVGRDGYTF. The CDR3 nucleotides read TGCGCCAGCAGCCAAGAGAGGTTAGGGGTGGGCCGCGACGGCTACACCTTC.

The V gene is TRBV6-5, the J gene TRBJ2-2; 7 bases align to TRBD1. This CDR3 comprises 13 residues. Trimming cost V 5 bases and J 6 bases; bases outside gene matches: 3. Germline loops: CDR1 MNHEY, CDR2 SVGAGI. The CDR3 DNA sequence: TGTGCCAGCAGTGGACAGGCGGCCGGGGAGCTGTTTTTT. This codes for CASSGQAAGELFF.

J is TRBJ2-3 and V is TRBV25-1; D is possibly TRBD1 (5 bases). Trimming pared 3 bases from V and 4 bases from J, leaving 17 bases between. The germline V gene has CDR1 MGHDK and CDR2 SYGVNS. CDR3 length: 16 residues. Here the CDR3 reads CASSEGLQQLADTQYF. In DNA form, the CDR3 reads TGTGCCAGCAGTGAGGGGCTGCAACAACTGGCAGATACGCAGTATTTT. Full variable domain (remainder filled in from reference TRBV25-1 and TRBJ2-3): EADIYQTPRYLVIGTGKKITLECSQTMGHDKMYWYQQDPGMELHLIHYSYGVNSTEKGDLSSESTVSRIRTEHFPLTLESARPSHTSQYLCASSEGLQQLADTQYFGPGTRLTVL.

The chain recombines TRBV7-2 with TRBJ2-4, with 13 bases lining up with TRBD2. The CDR3 is 17 amino acids. The J segment lost 7 bases and the V segment lost 5 bases, leaving 11 bases of the junction unmatched. The germline gives CDR1 SGHTA, CDR2 FQGNSA. CDR3 amino acids: CASSTTSGGALGNIQYF. The CDR3 DNA reads as TGTGCCAGCAGCACAACTAGCGGGGGGGCTCTTGGGAACATTCAGTACTTC.

The rearrangement joins TRBV10-1 to TRBJ1-5; the D gene is possibly TRBD1 (6 bases). The V end lost 6 bases, the J end lost 2 bases, and 8 bases lay between the germline ends. Germline CDR1 is WNHNN and CDR2 is SYGVQD (reference sequence). This CDR3 is built from 13 residues. The CDR3 coding sequence is TGCGCCAGCAGCGCAGGGGGCAATCAGCCCCAGCATTTT. Translation: CASSAGGNQPQHF.